These 31 T cell receptor beta chains were all obtained from the same sample, sequenced in a study of T cells after yellow fever vaccination. TCRdb independently ran MiXCR on the 5' RACE reads; one entry per CDR3 protein. The table has about 73,000 distinct CDR3 sequences, about 7.7% seen once. The material sequenced was CD8+ T cells sorted from PBMCs, taken on the day of the yellow fever booster vaccination. All receptors derive from a man aged 25 to 40 who received the YFV17D yellow fever vaccine.

There are many counts of this clonotype. The chain employs TRBV7-8 and TRBJ2-3; TRBD1 might be the D (6 bases). V shed 0 bases and J shed 1 base, with 14 bases lying between them. Germline V lookup: CDR1 SGHVS, CDR2 FQNEAQ. The CDR3 contains 17 residues. The DNA of the CDR3 is TGTGCCAGCAGCTTAGCGCACGGGACAACTCGCACAGATACGCAGTATTTT. The encoded protein is CASSLAHGTTRTDTQYF.

The chain couples TRBV9 to TRBJ2-3; D not certain. Germline V gene lookup returns CDR1 SGDLS and CDR2 YYNGEE. The V end was cut by 3 bases, the J end by 4 bases, with 6 bases between. The CDR3 sequence is 12 residues long. CDR3 nucleotides: TGTGCCAGCAGCGAGACCCCAGATACGCAGTATTTT. Translating it yields CASSETPDTQYF.

This clonotype was observed a few times. The V gene is TRBV20-1, the J gene TRBJ2-7, with D hard to call. The CDR3 contains 11 residues. Trimming removed 5 bases from V and 2 bases from J, with 7 bases in between. Per the germline V gene, CDR1 is DFQATT and CDR2 is SNEGSKA (reference sequence). CDR3 in DNA: TGCAGTGCTGGGGAAGCCTACGAGCAGTACTTC. Translated: CSAGEAYEQYF.

The genes are TRBV20-1 and TRBJ2-7; 16 bases map to TRBD2. Germline values: CDR1 DFQATT, CDR2 SNEGSKA (reference sequence). The CDR3 runs 16 residues. Trimming cost V 0 bases and J 4 bases; bases outside gene matches: 3. This CDR3 is CSARDGGLAGGYEQYF. As DNA, the CDR3 is TGCAGTGCTAGAGATGGGGGACTAGCGGGAGGGTACGAGCAGTACTTC.

The chain is built from TRBV6-2 or TRBV6-3 and TRBJ2-7, with 13 nucleotides matching TRBD2. The V and J ends lost 0 bases and 2 bases, in that order; junction bases with no gene match: 4. Germline V gives CDR1 MNHEY, CDR2 SVGEGT. CDR3 length: 17 residues. This chain's CDR3 is CASSYSGLAGRAYEQYF. CDR3 DNA: TGTGCCAGCAGTTACTCGGGACTAGCGGGAAGGGCCTACGAGCAGTACTTC.

This clonotype was seen a handful of times. The J gene is TRBJ2-3, the V gene TRBV20-1; TRBD2 aligns across 14 bases. V gave up 3 bases and J gave up 3 bases; unmatched junction bases: 2. From germline, CDR1 is DFQATT and CDR2 SNEGSKA (reference sequence). The CDR3 runs 15 residues. CDR3 in amino acids: CSASGTSGRTDTQYF. Here the CDR3 DNA reads TGCAGTGCTAGCGGGACTAGCGGGAGAACAGATACGCAGTATTTT.

Many counts were recorded for this clonotype. V is TRBV30 and J is TRBJ2-7; D is undetermined. The germline gives CDR1 GTSNPN, CDR2 SVGIG (reference sequence). This CDR3 comprises 12 residues. Trimming cost V 1 base and J 4 bases, with 8 bases left between them. CDR3 sequence (DNA): TGTGCCTGGAGTGACAGCAGGTACGAGCAGTACTTC. Its translation is CAWSDSRYEQYF.

This clonotype was recorded at least ten times. The V call is TRBV7-6, the J call TRBJ1-1, with D possibly TRBD1 on 5 matching bases. Germline assignment: CDR1 SGHVS and CDR2 FNYEAQ. The CDR3 runs 17 residues. V was shortened by 1 base and J by 5 bases, with 20 bases between the two germline ends. CDR3 protein: CASSLDPREGGRTEAFF. CDR3 DNA sequence: TGTGCCAGCAGCTTAGACCCCAGGGAGGGAGGAAGGACTGAAGCTTTCTTT.

V gene TRBV19 combines with J gene TRBJ2-7, with a possible D match to TRBD1 (7 bases). Germline V gives CDR1 LNHDA, CDR2 SQIVND (reference sequence). The CDR3 sequence is 14 residues long. V lost 5 bases and J lost 3, with 14 bases in between. The CDR3 spells CASSFRQGLYEQYF. CDR3 nucleotides: TGTGCCAGTAGTTTCCGACAGGGACTCTACGAGCAGTACTTC.

This clonotype was recorded at least ten times. J is TRBJ1-1 and V is TRBV6-5; tentatively, D is TRBD1 (5 bases). Germline CDR1 MNHEY, CDR2 SVGAGI. The CDR3 length is 14 residues. Between the trimmed V and J ends, which lost 0 bases and 6 bases, there was a span of 11 bases. CDR3 loop: CASSYSGWGAEAFF. The CDR3 DNA follows: TGTGCCAGCAGTTACTCAGGTTGGGGGGCTGAAGCTTTCTTT.

In this sample, this clonotype turned up many times. The chain has TRBV7-6 and TRBJ2-5; D might be TRBD1 or TRBD2, each matching 5 bases. The germline V and J ends were trimmed by 2 bases and 2 bases, with 9 bases remaining between them. Germline V gene sequence: CDR1 SGHVS, CDR2 FNYEAQ. The CDR3 consists of 14 residues. In DNA form, the CDR3 reads TGTGCCAGCAGCTTAATCGAGGGGCAAGAGACCCAGTACTTC. Protein: CASSLIEGQETQYF.

The V and J genes are TRBV20-1 and TRBJ2-7, with D possibly being TRBD2 (6 bases). V was pared by 6 bases and J by 3 bases, with 21 bases between. CDR1 is DFQATT and CDR2 is SNEGSKA in the germline V gene (reference sequence). The CDR3 runs 15 residues. This CDR3 reads CSAANRDLKFYEQYF. The CDR3 DNA sequence: TGCAGTGCCGCCAACCGGGACTTAAAATTCTACGAGCAGTACTTC.

This clonotype was seen more than once but under ten times. The rearrangement joins TRBV2 to TRBJ2-3; no firm D call. The germline V gene has CDR1 SNHLY and CDR2 FYNNEI. The CDR3 covers 9 residues. V lost 4 bases to trimming and J lost 8 bases, with 1 base between them. CDR3 DNA sequence: TGTGCCAGCAGTGTTACGCAGTATTTT. The encoded protein is CASSVTQYF.

This clonotype occurred a few times. The J gene is TRBJ2-1, the V gene TRBV27; the D is unclear. CDR3 length: 13 residues. V shed 1 base and J shed 10 bases, with 11 bases lying between them. The V gene's germline CDR1 is MNHEY and CDR2 SMNVEV (reference sequence). The CDR3 DNA reads as TGTGCCAGCAGTTTATTGGGTTCCACCGAGCAGTTCTTC. This codes for CASSLLGSTEQFF.

A few counts support this clonotype. This chain connects TRBV5-5 to TRBJ2-7, with D tentatively TRBD1 or TRBD2 (5 bases each). The CDR3 covers 13 residues. Germline CDR1 and CDR2: SGHKS and YYEKEE (reference sequence). V was clipped by 0 bases and J by 6 bases, with 10 bases between them. The CDR3 is CASSLGGGGEQYF. The CDR3 bases are TGTGCCAGCAGCTTGGGAGGTGGGGGCGAGCAGTACTTC.

J is TRBJ2-3 and V is TRBV4-2; D is uncertain. Germline V CDR1 and CDR2: LGHNA, YNFKEQ. Trimming took off 4 bases at V and 0 bases at J, with 5 bases between the two ends. CDR3 length: 13 residues. CDR3 sequence (DNA): TGTGCCAGCAGCCGGCGTAGCACAGATACGCAGTATTTT. It translates to CASSRRSTDTQYF.

The rearrangement uses TRBV4-1 and TRBJ2-1; 7 bases are a match to TRBD1. Unmatched junction bases numbered 14, after V lost 2 bases and J lost 7 bases. The CDR3 has 17 amino acids. CDR1 is MGHRA, CDR2 YSYEKL, per germline. The CDR3 DNA sequence: TGCGCCAGCAGCCAATTTCCGCAAGGGACAGTGGGTAATGAGCAGTTCTTC. Translation gives CASSQFPQGTVGNEQFF.

This chain uses TRBV11-2 with TRBJ2-3; no reliable D call. Looked up from germline, CDR1 is SGHAT and CDR2 is FQNNGV. The CDR3 covers 13 residues. V lost 5 bases, J lost 5 bases, and 11 bases lay in between. The chain's CDR3 is CASSQRDGDTQYF. CDR3 sequence (DNA): TGTGCCAGCAGCCAGCGAGACGGAGATACGCAGTATTTT. The entire variable domain, with the rest obtained from reference TRBV11-2 and TRBJ2-3, is as follows: EAGVAQSPRYKIIEKRQSVAFWCNPISGHATLYWYQQILGQGPKLLIQFQNNGVVDDSQLPKDRFSAERLKGVDSTLKIQPAKLEDSAVYLCASSQRDGDTQYFGPGTRLTVL.

This clonotype was detected a few times. This chain links TRBV20-1 with TRBJ1-2, with a tentative D call TRBD1 (6 bases). Trimming shortened V by 1 base and J by 8 bases, and 14 bases separated the two germline ends. The CDR3 is made up of 13 amino acids. Per the germline V gene, CDR1 is DFQATT and CDR2 is SNEGSKA (reference sequence). DNA of the CDR3: TGCAGTGCTAGAGCCTCAGCCGGGGGCGGCTACACCTTC. Translation: CSARASAGGGYTF.

This rearrangement joins TRBV6-5 to TRBJ1-2; D unclear. Germline lookup yields CDR1 MNHEY and CDR2 SVGAGI. V lost 2 bases, J lost 4 bases, and 8 bases lay in between. This CDR3 contains 13 residues. In DNA form, the CDR3 reads TGTGCCAGCAGTTACAGATCGGCCTATGGCTACACCTTC. It is translated as CASSYRSAYGYTF.

The chain carries TRBV12-3 or TRBV12-4 and TRBJ2-1; 7 nucleotides align to TRBD1. V lost 6 bases, J lost 4 bases, and 3 bases stayed unmatched. The CDR3 loop spans 13 amino acids. The chain's CDR3 is CASRRGQYNEQFF. Written as DNA, the CDR3 is TGTGCCAGCAGGAGGGGACAGTACAATGAGCAGTTCTTC.

The chain has TRBV29-1 and TRBJ2-5; 12 positions match TRBD2. Trimming cost V 5 bases and J 2 bases; bases outside gene matches: 6. The V gene's germline CDR1 is SQVTM and CDR2 ANQGSEA. The CDR3 covers 15 residues. The chain's CDR3 is CSVSLLAGGQETQYF. The CDR3 nucleotides read TGCAGCGTTTCCTTACTAGCGGGAGGTCAAGAGACCCAGTACTTC.

At least ten counts were recorded for this clonotype. The chain has TRBV9 and TRBJ2-7; D call uncertain. The CDR3 totals 10 residues. The germline CDR1 and CDR2 sequences are SGDLS and YYNGEE. Trimming took 5 bases from V and 9 from J, leaving 9 bases between them. CDR3 loop: CASSPLWQYF. In DNA form, the CDR3 reads TGTGCCAGCAGTCCCCTCTGGCAGTACTTC.

This clonotype was observed many times. The chain has TRBV5-1 and TRBJ2-7; a weak D match, TRBD1 (6 bases). This CDR3 comprises 12 residues. In germline, CDR1 is SGHRS, CDR2 YFSETQ. The ends were cut back, 7 bases at V and 3 bases at J, with 11 bases in the middle. The CDR3 DNA follows: TGCGCCAGCCGACGGGACATCTACGAGCAGTACTTC. It encodes CASRRDIYEQYF.

The chain couples TRBV5-4 to TRBJ2-2; D gene uncertain. Germline-derived CDR1 and CDR2 are SGHNT and YYREEE (reference sequence). CDR3 length equals 13 residues. V dropped 4 bases and J dropped 4 bases, with 8 bases sitting between them. The CDR3 DNA follows: TGTGCCAGCAGCCCGGGCTTCACCGGGGAGCTGTTTTTT. Translation: CASSPGFTGELFF.

This clonotype was seen a handful of times. J is TRBJ1-4 and V is TRBV19; the D gene is possibly TRBD1 (5 bases). This CDR3 comprises 14 residues. The germline gives CDR1 LNHDA, CDR2 SQIVND (reference sequence). Between the trimmed V and J ends, which lost 7 bases and 4 bases, there was a span of 13 bases. In nucleotides, the CDR3 is TGTGCCAGTACCCCAGGGAACTATAATGAAAAACTGTTTTTT. It codes for CASTPGNYNEKLFF.

The chain carries TRBV4-3 and TRBJ1-1; D may be TRBD1 (5 bases). Trimming took off 1 base at V and 6 bases at J, with 12 bases between the two ends. The CDR3 is made up of 14 amino acids. Germline V gives CDR1 LGHNA, CDR2 YSLEER. CDR3 nucleotides: TGCGCCAGCAGCCAAGTTGGGGGAGGGGCTGAAGCTTTCTTT. Translation: CASSQVGGGAEAFF.

This clonotype was counted between two and nine times. The rearrangement uses TRBV2 and TRBJ2-1, with 7 bases identical to TRBD1. The CDR3 length is 13 residues. Germline trimming cut 6 bases from V and 4 bases from J; bases unmatched to any gene: 3. The germline V gene encodes CDR1 SNHLY and CDR2 FYNNEI. In DNA, the CDR3 is TGTGCCAGCAGCCGGGACAGATACAATGAGCAGTTCTTC. Translating gives CASSRDRYNEQFF.

This clonotype was detected a few times. The chain joins TRBV20-1 to TRBJ2-3, with unresolved D. The germline V and J ends were trimmed by 6 bases and 0 bases, with 7 bases remaining between them. The germline V gene encodes CDR1 DFQATT and CDR2 SNEGSKA (reference sequence). The CDR3 extends over 12 amino acids. The DNA of the CDR3 is TGCAGTGCAAAGACGAGCACAGATACGCAGTATTTT. Translated: CSAKTSTDTQYF.

This clonotype was counted between two and nine times. The chain recombines TRBV4-3 with TRBJ2-1; perhaps TRBD2 as D (6 bases). The CDR3 length is 12 residues. Trimming removed 0 bases from V and 14 bases from J, with 11 bases in between. Germline assignment: CDR1 LGHNA and CDR2 YSLEER. CDR3 sequence: CASSQDGGVKFF. The CDR3 DNA reads as TGCGCCAGCAGCCAAGATGGCGGGGTTAAGTTCTTC.

The chain combines TRBV23-1 with TRBJ2-5; 8 nucleotides align to TRBD1. TRBV23-1 is an open reading frame, and its role is uncertain. The CDR3 length is 15 residues. V gave up 0 bases and J gave up 2 bases; unmatched junction bases: 2. As DNA, the CDR3 is TGCGCCAGCAGTCAATCAGGACAGGGACAAGAGACCCAGTACTTC. This translates into CASSQSGQGQETQYF.